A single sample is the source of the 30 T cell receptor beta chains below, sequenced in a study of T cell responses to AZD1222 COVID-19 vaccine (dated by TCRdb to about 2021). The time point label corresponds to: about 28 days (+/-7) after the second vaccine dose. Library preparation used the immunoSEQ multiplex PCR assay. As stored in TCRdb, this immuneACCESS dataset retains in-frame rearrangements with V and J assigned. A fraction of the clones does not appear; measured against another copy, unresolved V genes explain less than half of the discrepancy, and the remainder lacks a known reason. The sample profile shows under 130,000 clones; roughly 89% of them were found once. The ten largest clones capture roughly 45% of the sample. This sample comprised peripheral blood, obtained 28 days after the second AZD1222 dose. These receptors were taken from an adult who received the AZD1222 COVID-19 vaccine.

The CDR3 DNA sequence: TGTGCCAGCAGCCCAACGACAGTTGCGACCCAGTACTTC. Its translation is CASSPTTVATQYF. This chain links TRBV7-3 with TRBJ2-5, with TRBD1 as a possible D gene (5 bases). The ends were cut back, 5 bases at V and 7 bases at J, with 14 bases in the middle. In germline, CDR1 is SGHTA, CDR2 FQGTGA. This CDR3 comprises 13 residues. Combining the CDR3 with reference TRBV7-3 and TRBJ2-5 gives the whole variable domain GAGVSQTPSNKVTEKGKYVELRCDPISGHTALYWYRQSLGQGPEFLIYFQGTGAADDSGLPNDRFFAVRPEGSVSTLKIQRTERGDSAVYLCASSPTTVATQYFGPGTRLLVL.

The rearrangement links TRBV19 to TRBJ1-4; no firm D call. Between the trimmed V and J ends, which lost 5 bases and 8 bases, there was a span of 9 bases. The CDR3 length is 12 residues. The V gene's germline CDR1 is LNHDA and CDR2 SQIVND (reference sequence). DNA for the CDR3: TGTGCCAGTAGTGGGTCTGAGGAAAAACTGTTTTTT. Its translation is CASSGSEEKLFF.

DNA of the CDR3: TGTGCCAGCAGCCGTTCAAAAAGTGACGAGCAGTACTTC. This translates into CASSRSKSDEQYF. The rearrangement joins TRBV3-1 (or the pseudogene TRBV3-2) to TRBJ2-7; D is undetermined. Trimming stripped 4 bases from V and 5 bases from J, with 12 bases between. CDR3 length equals 13 residues. Germline CDR1 and CDR2: LGHDT and YNNKEL (reference sequence).

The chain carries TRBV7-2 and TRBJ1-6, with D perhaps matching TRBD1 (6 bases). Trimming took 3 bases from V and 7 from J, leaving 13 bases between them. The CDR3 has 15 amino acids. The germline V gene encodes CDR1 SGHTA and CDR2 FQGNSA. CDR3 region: CASSLDDRLNSPLHF. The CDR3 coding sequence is TGTGCCAGCAGCTTGGACGACAGGTTGAATTCACCCCTCCACTTT.

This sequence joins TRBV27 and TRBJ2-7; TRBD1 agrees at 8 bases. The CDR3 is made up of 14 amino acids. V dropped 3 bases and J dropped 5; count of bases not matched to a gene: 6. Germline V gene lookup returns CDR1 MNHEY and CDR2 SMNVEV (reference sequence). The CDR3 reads CASSFGAGGHEQYF. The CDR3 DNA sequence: TGTGCCAGCAGTTTTGGGGCAGGGGGCCACGAGCAGTACTTC.

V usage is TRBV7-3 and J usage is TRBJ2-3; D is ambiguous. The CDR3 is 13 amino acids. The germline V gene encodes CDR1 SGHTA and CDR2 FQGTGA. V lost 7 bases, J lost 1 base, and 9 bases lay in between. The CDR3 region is CASTNGGTDTQYF. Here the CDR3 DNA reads TGTGCCAGCACCAACGGAGGCACAGATACGCAGTATTTT.

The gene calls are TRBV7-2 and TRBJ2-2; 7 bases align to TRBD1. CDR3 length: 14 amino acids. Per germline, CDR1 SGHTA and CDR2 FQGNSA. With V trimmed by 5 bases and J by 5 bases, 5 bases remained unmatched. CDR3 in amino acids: CASSPGGVTGELFF. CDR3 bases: TGTGCCAGCAGCCCAGGGGGAGTTACCGGGGAGCTGTTTTTT.

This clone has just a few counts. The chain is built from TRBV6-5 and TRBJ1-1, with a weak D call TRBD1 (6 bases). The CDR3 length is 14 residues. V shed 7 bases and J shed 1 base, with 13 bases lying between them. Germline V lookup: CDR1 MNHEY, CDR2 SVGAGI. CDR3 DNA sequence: TGTGCCAGCACAGCAGGGGTGGGGAACACTGAAGCTTTCTTT. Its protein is CASTAGVGNTEAFF.

CDR3 region: CASSWGGRGVTGELFF. DNA of the CDR3: TGTGCCAGCAGTTGGGGCGGGCGGGGGGTCACCGGGGAGCTGTTTTTT. The chain carries TRBV28 and TRBJ2-2; TRBD2 matches at 8 bases. With V trimmed by 4 bases and J by 4 bases, 8 bases remained unmatched. The germline CDR1 and CDR2 sequences are MDHEN and SYDVKM. CDR3 size: 16 residues.

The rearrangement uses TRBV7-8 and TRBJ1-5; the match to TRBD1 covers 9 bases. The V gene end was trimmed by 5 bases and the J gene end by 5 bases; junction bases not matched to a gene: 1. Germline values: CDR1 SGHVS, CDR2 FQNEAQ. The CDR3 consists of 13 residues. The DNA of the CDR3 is TGTGCCAGCAGCGGGACAGGGCATCAGCCCCAGCATTTT. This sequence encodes CASSGTGHQPQHF.

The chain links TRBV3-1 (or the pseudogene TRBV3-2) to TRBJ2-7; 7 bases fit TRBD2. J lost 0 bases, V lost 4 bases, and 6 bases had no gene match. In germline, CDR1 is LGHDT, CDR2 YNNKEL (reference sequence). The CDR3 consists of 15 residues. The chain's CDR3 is CASSPTSRPSYEQYF. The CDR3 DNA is TGTGCCAGCAGCCCGACTAGCAGACCCTCCTACGAGCAGTACTTC.

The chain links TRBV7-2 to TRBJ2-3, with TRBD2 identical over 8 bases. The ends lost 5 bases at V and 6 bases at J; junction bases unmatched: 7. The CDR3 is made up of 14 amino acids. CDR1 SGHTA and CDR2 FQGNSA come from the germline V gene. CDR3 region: CASSAVGGADTQYF. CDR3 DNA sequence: TGTGCCAGCAGCGCCGTCGGGGGGGCCGATACGCAGTATTTT.

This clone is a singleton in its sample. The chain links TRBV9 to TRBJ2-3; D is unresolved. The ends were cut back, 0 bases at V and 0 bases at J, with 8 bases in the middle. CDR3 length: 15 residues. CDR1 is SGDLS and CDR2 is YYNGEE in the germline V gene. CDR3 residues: CASSVVGVSTDTQYF. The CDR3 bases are TGTGCCAGCAGCGTAGTTGGGGTTAGCACAGATACGCAGTATTTT.

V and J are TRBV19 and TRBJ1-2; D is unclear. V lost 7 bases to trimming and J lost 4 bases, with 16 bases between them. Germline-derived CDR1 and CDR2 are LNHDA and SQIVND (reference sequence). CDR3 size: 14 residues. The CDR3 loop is CASNTKGLSYGYTF. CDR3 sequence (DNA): TGTGCCAGTAACACTAAAGGACTCTCCTATGGCTACACCTTC.

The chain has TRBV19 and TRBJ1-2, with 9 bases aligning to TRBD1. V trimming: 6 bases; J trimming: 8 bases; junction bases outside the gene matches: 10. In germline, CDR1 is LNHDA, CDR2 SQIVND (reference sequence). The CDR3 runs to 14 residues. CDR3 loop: CASRGVRTGDGYTF. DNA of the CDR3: TGTGCCAGTAGAGGGGTCAGGACAGGGGACGGCTACACCTTC.

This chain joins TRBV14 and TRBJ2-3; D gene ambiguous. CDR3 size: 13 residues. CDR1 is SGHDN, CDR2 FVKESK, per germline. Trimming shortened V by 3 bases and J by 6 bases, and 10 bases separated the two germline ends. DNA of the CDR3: TGTGCCAGCAGCCACATAAAAGAGGATACGCAGTATTTT. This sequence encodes CASSHIKEDTQYF.

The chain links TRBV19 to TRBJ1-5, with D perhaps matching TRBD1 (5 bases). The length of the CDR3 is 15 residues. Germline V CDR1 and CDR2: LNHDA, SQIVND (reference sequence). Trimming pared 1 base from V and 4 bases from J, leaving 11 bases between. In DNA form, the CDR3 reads TGTGCCAGTAGTATAGGTTTGACAGATAATCAGCCCCAGCATTTT. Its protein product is CASSIGLTDNQPQHF.

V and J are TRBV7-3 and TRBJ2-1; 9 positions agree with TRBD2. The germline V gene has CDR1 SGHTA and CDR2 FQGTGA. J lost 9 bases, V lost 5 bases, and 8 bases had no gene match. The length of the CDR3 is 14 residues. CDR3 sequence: CASSGTSLVSEQFF. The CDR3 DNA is TGTGCCAGCAGCGGGACTAGCCTCGTCAGTGAGCAGTTCTTC. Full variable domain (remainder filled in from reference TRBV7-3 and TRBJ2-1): GAGVSQTPSNKVTEKGKYVELRCDPISGHTALYWYRQSLGQGPEFLIYFQGTGAADDSGLPNDRFFAVRPEGSVSTLKIQRTERGDSAVYLCASSGTSLVSEQFFGPGTRLTVL.

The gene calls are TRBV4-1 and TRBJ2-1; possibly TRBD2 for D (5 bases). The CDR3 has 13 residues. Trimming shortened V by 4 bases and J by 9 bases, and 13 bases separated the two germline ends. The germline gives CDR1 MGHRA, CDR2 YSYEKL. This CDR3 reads CASSPPAGSEQFF. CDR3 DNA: TGCGCCAGCAGCCCGCCCGCTGGGAGTGAGCAGTTCTTC.

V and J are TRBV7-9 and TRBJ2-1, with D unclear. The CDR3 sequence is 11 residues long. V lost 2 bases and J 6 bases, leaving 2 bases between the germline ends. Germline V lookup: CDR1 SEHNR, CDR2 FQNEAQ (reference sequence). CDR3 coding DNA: TGTGCCAGCAGCTTATTCAATGAGCAGTTCTTC. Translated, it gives CASSLFNEQFF.

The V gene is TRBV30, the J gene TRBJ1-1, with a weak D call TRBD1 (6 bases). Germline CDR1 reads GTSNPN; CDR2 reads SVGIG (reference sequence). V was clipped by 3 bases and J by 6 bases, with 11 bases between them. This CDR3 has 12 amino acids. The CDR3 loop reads CAWSRQVPEAFF. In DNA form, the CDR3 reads TGTGCCTGGAGCAGACAGGTCCCTGAAGCTTTCTTT.

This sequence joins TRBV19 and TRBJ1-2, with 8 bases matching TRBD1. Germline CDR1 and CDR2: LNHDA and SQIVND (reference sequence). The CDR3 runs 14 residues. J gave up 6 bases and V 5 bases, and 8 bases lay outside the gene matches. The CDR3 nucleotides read TGTGCCAGTAGTTCTCTCAGGGGGCGCGATGGCTACACCTTC. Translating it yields CASSSLRGRDGYTF.

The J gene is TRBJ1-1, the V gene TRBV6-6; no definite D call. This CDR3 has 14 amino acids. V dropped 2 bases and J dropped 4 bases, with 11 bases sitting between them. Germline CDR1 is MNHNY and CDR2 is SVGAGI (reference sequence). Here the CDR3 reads CASSYDGKGTEAFF. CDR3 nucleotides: TGTGCCAGCAGTTACGACGGGAAGGGCACTGAAGCTTTCTTT.

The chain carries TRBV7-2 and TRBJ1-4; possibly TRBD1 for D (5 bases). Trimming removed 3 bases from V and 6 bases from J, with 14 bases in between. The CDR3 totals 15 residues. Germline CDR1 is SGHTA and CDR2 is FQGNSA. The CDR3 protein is CASSFSRVGDEKLFF. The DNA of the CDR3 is TGTGCCAGCAGCTTCTCCAGGGTGGGGGATGAAAAACTGTTTTTT.

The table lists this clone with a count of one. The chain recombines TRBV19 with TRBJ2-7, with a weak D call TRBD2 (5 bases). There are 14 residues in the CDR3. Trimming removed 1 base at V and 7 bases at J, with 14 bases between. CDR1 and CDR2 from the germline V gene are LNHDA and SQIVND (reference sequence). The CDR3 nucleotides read TGTGCCAGTAGTATAGGTGGAGCCTCGGGGGAGCAGTACTTC. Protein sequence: CASSIGGASGEQYF.

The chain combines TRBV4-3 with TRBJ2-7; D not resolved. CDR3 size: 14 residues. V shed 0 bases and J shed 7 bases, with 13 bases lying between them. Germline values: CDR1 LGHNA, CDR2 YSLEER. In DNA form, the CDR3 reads TGCGCCAGCAGCCAAGATCCCCTCGTTGGGGAGCAGTACTTC. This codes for CASSQDPLVGEQYF.

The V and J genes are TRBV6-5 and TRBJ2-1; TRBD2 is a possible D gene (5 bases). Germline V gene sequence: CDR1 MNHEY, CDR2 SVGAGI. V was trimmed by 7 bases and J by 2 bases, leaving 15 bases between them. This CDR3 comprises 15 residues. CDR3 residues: CASTLSSGAYNEQFF. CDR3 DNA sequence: TGTGCCAGCACCTTGAGCTCCGGGGCCTACAATGAGCAGTTCTTC.

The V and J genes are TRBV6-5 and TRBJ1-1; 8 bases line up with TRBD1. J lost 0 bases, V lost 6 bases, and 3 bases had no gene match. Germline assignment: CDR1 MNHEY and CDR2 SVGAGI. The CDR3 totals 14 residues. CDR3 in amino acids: CASRLTGVNTEAFF. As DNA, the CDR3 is TGTGCCAGCAGGTTGACAGGGGTGAACACTGAAGCTTTCTTT.

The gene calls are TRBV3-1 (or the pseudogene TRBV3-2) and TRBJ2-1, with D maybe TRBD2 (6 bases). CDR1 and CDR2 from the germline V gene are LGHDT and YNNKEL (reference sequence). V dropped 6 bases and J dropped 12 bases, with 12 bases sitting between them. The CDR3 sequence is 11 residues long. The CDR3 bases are TGTGCCAGCAGACTAGGGGACTGGCAGTTCTTC. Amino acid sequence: CASRLGDWQFF.

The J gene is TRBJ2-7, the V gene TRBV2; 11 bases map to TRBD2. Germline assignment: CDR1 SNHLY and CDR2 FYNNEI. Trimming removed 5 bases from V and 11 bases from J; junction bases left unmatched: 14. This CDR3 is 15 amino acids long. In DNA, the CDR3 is TGTGCCAGCAGTAGGTGGGGGGTAGCGGGAGGGCACGAGTACTTC. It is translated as CASSRWGVAGGHEYF.